Below are 3 T cell receptor beta chains sequenced from a single sample in a study of CD8+ T cells in alopecia areata. In each case, RNA was isolated and then reverse transcribed into cDNA as the sequencing template. Method: immunoSEQ multiplex PCR; TCRdb's copy keeps in-frame clones and lacks some. Seen here are 110,000 to 150,000 clones, around 86% observed once, and the top ten hold around 14%. The treatment here: oral pan-JAK inhibitor, 5-10 mg twice daily. Sequenced material: CD8+ T cells sorted from blood, taken at week 4, from a patient treated with tofacitinib. The receptors here all came from a human donor with alopecia areata.

Note on this clone: Other DNA variants within this sample encode the same CDR3. The CDR3 region is CASSVGGDTDTQYF. CDR3 coding DNA: TGTGCCAGCAGCGTAGGCGGAGACACAGATACGCAGTATTTT. The chain links TRBV9 to TRBJ2-3; D uncertain. Trimming pared 0 bases from V and 2 bases from J, leaving 7 bases between. The germline V gene has CDR1 SGDLS and CDR2 YYNGEE. The CDR3 totals 14 residues.

This sequence joins TRBV29-1 and TRBJ1-1, with a weak D call TRBD1 (5 bases). Trimming pared 7 bases from V and 6 bases from J, leaving 15 bases between. Germline loops: CDR1 SQVTM, CDR2 ANQGSEA. The CDR3 length is 12 residues. The CDR3 DNA sequence: TGCAGCGGCTTAAGGGGTTCCCCTGAAGCTTTCTTT. This encodes CSGLRGSPEAFF.

In its sample, this clone was seen many times. The chain combines TRBV27 with TRBJ2-2; D is undetermined. CDR3 size: 12 residues. Trimming pared 5 bases from V and 7 bases from J, leaving 8 bases between. Germline CDR1 is MNHEY and CDR2 is SMNVEV (reference sequence). The CDR3 region is CASSPSSGELFF. The CDR3 DNA is TGTGCCAGCAGTCCATCAAGCGGGGAGCTGTTTTTT.